Listed below are T cell receptor beta chains from one sample, sequenced in a study of blood T cells in healthy people across ages. TCRdb itself ran the 5' RACE reads through MiXCR, one entry per CDR3 protein. The sample lists fewer than 2,000,000 distinct CDR3 sequences, 39% occurring once. Sequencing was done on a sample of blood. Every receptor here comes from a human donor in good health. The CDR3 runs from the conserved cysteine through the conserved F or W. A D gene is named only where the DNA matches it firmly. Part of the rows lack a size; the others show once, few, many or a class for expanded clones.

d_gene	v_gene	abundance	j_gene	CDR3nt	CDR3aa
NA	TRBV7-2	NA	TRBJ2-5	TGTGCCAGCAGCTTAGTACAGGGAGGGCGAGAGACCCAGTACTTC	CASSLVQGGRETQYF
NA	TRBV4-3	few	TRBJ1-2	TGCGCCAGCAGCCAAGAGGGGAGCGGGGCTAACTATGGCTACACCTTC	CASSQEGSGANYGYTF
TRBD1	TRBV6-5	NA	TRBJ1-1	TGTGCCAGCAGTTATGGAGGGGGCATGGGCACTGAAGCTTTCTTT	CASSYGGGMGTEAFF
NA	TRBV7-2	few	TRBJ2-3	TGTGCCACCTATACAACCACAGATACGCAGTATTTT	CATYTTTDTQYF
NA	TRBV27	few	TRBJ1-5	TGTGCCAGCAGTCCGACGGACAGTGGGTTTCAGCCCCAGCATTTT	CASSPTDSGFQPQHF
NA	TRBV29-1	many	TRBJ2-1	TGCAGCGTTGAACGTCGGCTAAGCTCCTACAATGAGCAGTTCTTC	CSVERRLSSYNEQFF
TRBD1	TRBV24-1	NA	TRBJ2-5	TGTGCCACCAGTGGGGACAGGGGAAGCGAAGAGACCCAGTACTTC	CATSGDRGSEETQYF
TRBD2	TRBV5-5	few	TRBJ2-3	TGTGCCAGCAGCTCGTTAGGGACTAGCGGAATCACAGATACGCAGTATTTT	CASSSLGTSGITDTQYF
NA	TRBV20-1	few	TRBJ1-5	TGCAGTGCTAGAGATCCCACAACGAGGATCCAGCATTTT	CSARDPTTRIQHF
NA	TRBV25-1	NA	TRBJ1-1	TGTGCCAGCAGTGCGGACCCGGGCACTGAAGCTTTCTTT	CASSADPGTEAFF
NA	TRBV12-3/TRBV12-4	NA	TRBJ1-5	TGTGCCAGCAGTTCGAGCGGAGGGTTGGATCAGCCCCAGCATTTT	CASSSSGGLDQPQHF
NA	TRBV7-2	NA	TRBJ1-4	TGTGCCAGCAGCTTAGCTTCAGCTGCCAATGAAAAACTGTTTTTT	CASSLASAANEKLFF
TRBD1	TRBV6-2/TRBV6-3	NA	TRBJ1-4	TGTGCCAGCAGTTCCCGGGACAGGACAACTAATGAAAAACTGTTTTTT	CASSSRDRTTNEKLFF
NA	TRBV20-1	NA	TRBJ1-2	TGCAGTGCCCCAGACGGGGGCATACGACGGGGCTACACCTTC	CSAPDGGIRRGYTF
NA	TRBV11-1	NA	TRBJ2-3	TGTGCCAGCAGGAAATTAGCAGCTAGCACAGATACGCAGTATTTT	CASRKLAASTDTQYF
TRBD2	TRBV2	NA	TRBJ2-7	TGTGCCAGCAAGGGACTAAGCTCCTACGAGCAGTACTTC	CASKGLSSYEQYF
TRBD2	TRBV5-1	NA	TRBJ2-1	TGCGCCAGCAGCTTGATACCCTTTGGACTAGCGGGGCAGTTCTTC	CASSLIPFGLAGQFF
NA	TRBV15	few	TRBJ2-6	TGTGCCACCAACGTCGGTAGTGGGGCCAACGTCCTGACTTTC	CATNVGSGANVLTF
NA	TRBV7-9	NA	TRBJ1-2	TGTGCCAGCAGCTTGGTGCCTCCGGACAGCAACTATGGCTACACCTTC	CASSLVPPDSNYGYTF
TRBD1	TRBV29-1	NA	TRBJ1-2	TGCAGCGCCCGGACAGGGTGGGGCGATGGCTACACCTTC	CSARTGWGDGYTF
TRBD2	TRBV30	NA	TRBJ2-1	TGTGCCCCCTATAGCGGGGGGGGCCTCCTTTCCTACAATGAGCAGTTCTTC	CAPYSGGGLLSYNEQFF
TRBD1	TRBV5-6	NA	TRBJ2-1	TGTGCCAGCAGCTTGGCACAGGGGGCTTTAGGAAATGAGCAGTTCTTC	CASSLAQGALGNEQFF
TRBD2	TRBV12-3/TRBV12-4	NA	TRBJ2-3	TGTGCCAGCCGAATTCCAGGGGCGGGAGGGAGCACAGATACGCAGTATTTT	CASRIPGAGGSTDTQYF
TRBD2	TRBV5-6	NA	TRBJ2-3	TGTGCCAGCAGCTCCCAGACTAGCGAGGACACAGATACGCAGTATTTT	CASSSQTSEDTDTQYF
TRBD1	TRBV20-1	few	TRBJ1-5	TGCAGTGCTAGTCAGGGGGCCGGTCAGCCCCAGCATTTT	CSASQGAGQPQHF
NA	TRBV6-5	NA	TRBJ1-2	TGTGCCAGCAGGTACTTAGGGGAGGAAGGCTACACCTTC	CASRYLGEEGYTF
NA	TRBV15	few	TRBJ2-7	TGTGCCACCAGCAGGCCAGGATTCAGGGACCCCTACGAGCAGTACTTC	CATSRPGFRDPYEQYF
NA	TRBV4-2	NA	TRBJ1-2	TGTGCCAGCAGCCAAGTTAGGGCTGGAGGGAGCTCCTATGGCTACACCTTC	CASSQVRAGGSSYGYTF
NA	TRBV6-4	NA	TRBJ2-1	TGTGCCAGCAGTGATAGGGTCGGGGAGCAGTTCTTC	CASSDRVGEQFF
TRBD1	TRBV4-2	NA	TRBJ2-7	TGTGCCAGCAGCCAAGATCGAATCCCGACAGGGTCTACCTACGAGCAGTACTTC	CASSQDRIPTGSTYEQYF
TRBD2	TRBV15	few	TRBJ2-7	TGTGCCACCAGCAGATCTATCCTACAGCGGGGGGGCAACGAGCAGTACTTC	CATSRSILQRGGNEQYF
NA	TRBV28	NA	TRBJ2-7	TGTGCCAGCAGAACCCCAGGGGGGTGGTCCCACGAGCAGTACTTC	CASRTPGGWSHEQYF
NA	TRBV4-3	few	TRBJ2-1	TGCGCCAGCAGCCAAGATAGGCCTAGCGAGTACAATGAGCAGTTCTTC	CASSQDRPSEYNEQFF
NA	TRBV12-3/TRBV12-4	NA	TRBJ1-2	TGTGCCAGCAGTTCCTTTCTTTCAGGTGGCTACACCTTC	CASSSFLSGGYTF
NA	TRBV3-1	few	TRBJ2-5	TGTGCCAGCAGCCAGGGTGTAGGGGGAGGGACCCAGTACTTC	CASSQGVGGGTQYF
NA	TRBV5-1	few	TRBJ1-1	TGCGCCAGCAGCTTGGACCCCTTCAGTCGGGGGATTATTGAAGCTTTCTTT	CASSLDPFSRGIIEAFF
NA	TRBV5-1	NA	TRBJ2-7	TGCGCCAGCAGCAGGGACGGAGTCGAGCAGTACTTC	CASSRDGVEQYF